These 7 T cell receptor beta chains share one sample of origin, sequenced in a study of memory CD4+ T cells and cytomegalovirus serostatus. Only in-frame clones appear in the TCRdb table, and some are missing; sequencing was by immunoSEQ multiplex PCR. The table lists around 99,000 clones, 80% of them singletons. The sort gate was single viable CD3+CD4+CD8-CD45RO+ cells for memory CD4+ T cells. The sequenced material came from memory CD4+ T cells from blood. All receptors come from an adult in good health and CMV-seropositive.

The chain uses TRBV15 and TRBJ1-5; perhaps TRBD1 as D (5 bases). The CDR3 length is 11 residues. The V gene lost 8 bases and the J gene lost 11 bases, with 13 bases spanning the gap. Looked up from germline, CDR1 is LNHNV and CDR2 is YYDKDF (reference sequence). CDR3 coding DNA: TGTGCCACCGGGGAGAAGGGGTCCCAGCATTTT. Translating it yields CATGEKGSQHF.

The gene calls are TRBV5-5 and TRBJ1-1; 8 nucleotides line up with TRBD1. Per the germline V gene, CDR1 is SGHKS and CDR2 is YYEKEE (reference sequence). The trim removed 0 bases at V and 0 bases at J, leaving 4 bases unmatched. This CDR3 is 16 amino acids long. CDR3 amino acids: CASSLGTGSMNTEAFF. As DNA, the CDR3 is TGTGCCAGCAGCTTGGGGACAGGGTCTATGAACACTGAAGCTTTCTTT.

The gene calls are TRBV6-1 and TRBJ2-2; D is unresolved. The ends were cut back, 7 bases at V and 2 bases at J, with 5 bases in the middle. Germline V gene lookup returns CDR1 MNHNS and CDR2 SASEGT. The CDR3 runs to 12 residues. CDR3 loop: CASTRNTGELFF. The CDR3 nucleotides read TGTGCCAGCACCCGAAACACCGGGGAGCTGTTTTTT.

The V gene is TRBV9, the J gene TRBJ2-1; 13 bases are shared with TRBD2. The CDR3 is made up of 15 amino acids. Per germline, CDR1 SGDLS and CDR2 YYNGEE. The V gene end was trimmed by 4 bases and the J gene end by 7 bases; junction bases not matched to a gene: 5. The DNA for the CDR3 is TGTGCCAGCAGCTCCGGGACTAGCGGGATTAATGAGCAGTTCTTC. It yields the protein CASSSGTSGINEQFF.

The rearrangement joins TRBV6-5 to TRBJ2-3, with 9 bases identical to TRBD1. This CDR3 region has 13 residues. Germline assignment: CDR1 MNHEY and CDR2 SVGAGI. The V and J ends lost 5 bases and 6 bases, in that order; junction bases with no gene match: 3. CDR3 amino acids: CASSRDRADTQYF. CDR3 bases: TGTGCCAGCAGTAGGGACAGGGCCGATACGCAGTATTTT.

The chain couples TRBV5-4 to TRBJ2-3; D call uncertain. V was pared by 0 bases and J by 6 bases, with 5 bases between. The CDR3 is 12 amino acids. Germline lookup yields CDR1 SGHNT and CDR2 YYREEE (reference sequence). CDR3 sequence: CASSLASDTQYF. In DNA form, the CDR3 reads TGTGCCAGCAGCTTGGCTTCGGATACGCAGTATTTT. Full variable domain (rest looked up from reference TRBV5-4 and TRBJ2-3): ETGVTQSPTHLIKTRGQQVTLRCSSQSGHNTVSWYQQALGQGPQFIFQYYREEENGRGNFPPRFSGLQFPNYSSELNVNALELDDSALYLCASSLASDTQYFGPGTRLTVL.

CDR3 DNA sequence: TGTGCCAGCAGTTACTCGGGACTAGCGGGACCCACCGGGGAGCTGTTTTTT. Its protein product is CASSYSGLAGPTGELFF. The chain recombines TRBV11-3 with TRBJ2-2, with 13 bases lining up with TRBD2. Trimming took 6 bases from V and 4 from J; bases not matched to a gene: 8. Germline V gene sequence: CDR1 SGHNT, CDR2 YENEEA. This CDR3 is built from 17 residues. The whole variable domain, remainder taken from reference TRBV11-3 and TRBJ2-2, is EAGVVQSPRYKIIEKKQPVAFWCNPISGHNTLYWYLQNLGQGPELLIRYENEEAVDDSQLPKDRFSAERLKGVDSTLKIQPAELGDSAVYLCASSYSGLAGPTGELFFGEGSRLTVL.